One sample yielded the 13 T cell receptor beta chains listed below, sequenced in a study of Ad26.COV2.S vaccination and SARS-CoV-2 variants. The table came from immunoSEQ multiplex PCR; TCRdb's copy has only in-frame clones and leaves some out. The sample has hundreds of thousands of clones; around 87% are singletons. Specified treatment: around 19 received Ad26.COV2.S at low or high dose, single or two shots; five or six received placebo; per-sample allocation not given. Vaccine and placebo recipients were sampled on day 63 after the first injection. The sequencing used peripheral blood, collected in a trial of Ad26.COV2.S vaccine versus placebo. The origin of the receptors is a person between 18 and 65 years old who received the Ad26.COV2.S COVID-19 vaccine or a placebo.

Many counts were recorded for this clone. The rearrangement joins TRBV6-5 to TRBJ2-7; 8 bases agree with TRBD2. CDR3 length equals 15 residues. V shed 5 bases, J shed 6 bases, and the junction held 12 bases outside the gene matches. The germline CDR1 and CDR2 sequences are MNHEY and SVGAGI. CDR3 in DNA: TGTGCCAGCAGTCCCCAAAGAAGGACTAGCTCCGAGCAGTACTTC. This sequence encodes CASSPQRRTSSEQYF.

The chain couples TRBV10-3 to TRBJ2-2; 9 nucleotides agree with TRBD1. The CDR3 covers 15 residues. In germline, CDR1 is ENHRY, CDR2 SYGVKD. Trimming cost V 5 bases and J 4 bases; bases outside gene matches: 5. CDR3 DNA: TGTGCCATCAGTCGTGGACAGGGGCGCACCGGGGAGCTGTTTTTT. Protein sequence: CAISRGQGRTGELFF.

The chain uses TRBV4-1 and TRBJ2-2; D not certain. The CDR3 runs to 15 residues. The germline V gene has CDR1 MGHRA and CDR2 YSYEKL. Trimming took off 4 bases at V and 7 bases at J, with 16 bases between the two ends. The CDR3 is CASSPKVRNGGELFF. CDR3 in DNA: TGCGCCAGCAGCCCAAAGGTGAGGAACGGCGGGGAGCTGTTTTTT.

The chain carries TRBV6-5 and TRBJ2-7; tentative D call: TRBD1 (6 bases). The V and J ends lost 0 bases and 2 bases respectively, with 8 bases between them. CDR1 and CDR2 from the germline V gene are MNHEY and SVGAGI. The length of the CDR3 is 14 residues. CDR3 sequence: CASSYSWTAYEQYF. CDR3 DNA: TGTGCCAGCAGTTACTCGTGGACAGCCTACGAGCAGTACTTC.

The chain recombines TRBV3-1 (or the pseudogene TRBV3-2) with TRBJ1-5; possible D gene TRBD1, 6 bases. Germline CDR1 reads LGHDT; CDR2 reads YNNKEL (reference sequence). V was cut by 0 bases and J by 4 bases, with 10 bases left in between. CDR3 length: 15 amino acids. The CDR3 here is CASSQDSRGNQPQHF. In nucleotides, the CDR3 is TGTGCCAGCAGCCAAGATTCCAGGGGAAATCAGCCCCAGCATTTT.

The chain combines TRBV3-1 (or the pseudogene TRBV3-2) with TRBJ2-7; 8 bases are shared with TRBD2. Germline values: CDR1 LGHDT, CDR2 YNNKEL (reference sequence). Losses at the gene ends were 1 base for V and 3 bases for J; bases not matched to a gene: 2. The CDR3 contains 14 residues. DNA for the CDR3: TGTGCCAGCAGCCAAGGGACTAGCAGCTACGAGCAGTACTTC. As protein: CASSQGTSSYEQYF.

The chain couples TRBV11-2 to TRBJ2-3; the D is unclear. This CDR3 has 14 amino acids. Germline CDR1 reads SGHAT; CDR2 reads FQNNGV. The germline V and J ends were trimmed by 2 bases and 5 bases, with 11 bases remaining between them. CDR3 sequence reads: CASSLMGSGDTQYF. The CDR3 coding sequence is TGTGCCAGCAGCTTAATGGGAAGTGGAGATACGCAGTATTTT.

V usage is TRBV12-5 and J usage is TRBJ1-5, with D unresolved. The CDR3 spans 14 residues. Trimming shortened V by 1 base and J by 3 bases, and 7 bases separated the two germline ends. CDR1 is LGHNT and CDR2 is FRNRAP in the germline V gene. The CDR3 sequence: CASGLEISNQPQHF. The CDR3 DNA reads as TGTGCTAGTGGTTTGGAGATTTCCAATCAGCCCCAGCATTTT.

The rearrangement joins TRBV15 to TRBJ1-1, with D unclear. The ends were cut back, 1 base at V and 4 bases at J, with 13 bases in the middle. CDR1 and CDR2 from the germline V gene are LNHNV and YYDKDF (reference sequence). The CDR3 consists of 15 residues. The CDR3 DNA reads as TGTGCCACCAGCAGAGGAGCAGGCCGGGGCACTGAAGCTTTCTTT. It encodes CATSRGAGRGTEAFF.

The genes are TRBV29-1 and TRBJ1-1; tentative D call: TRBD1 (6 bases). V lost 6 bases and J lost 5, with 16 bases in between. There are 13 residues in the CDR3. Per the germline V gene, CDR1 is SQVTM and CDR2 is ANQGSEA. The DNA for the CDR3 is TGCAGCGTGGAACAGGGTAGGGAAACTGAAGCTTTCTTT. It encodes CSVEQGRETEAFF.

Here the CDR3 reads CARKGRSSTDTQYF. The CDR3 coding sequence is TGTGCCAGAAAAGGACGGTCGAGCACAGATACGCAGTATTTT. This chain joins TRBV19 and TRBJ2-3, with D unclear. V lost 9 bases, J lost 0 bases, and 13 bases lay in between. Per germline, CDR1 LNHDA and CDR2 SQIVND (reference sequence). This CDR3 contains 14 residues. Full variable domain (rest looked up from reference TRBV19 and TRBJ2-3): DGGITQSPKYLFRKEGQNVTLSCEQNLNHDAMYWYRQDPGQGLRLIYYSQIVNDFQKGDIAEGYSVSREKKESFPLTVTSAQKNPTAFYLCARKGRSSTDTQYFGPGTRLTVL.

The rearrangement joins TRBV20-1 to TRBJ2-7; TRBD1 might be the D (6 bases). The CDR3 contains 11 residues. Germline V CDR1 and CDR2: DFQATT, SNEGSKA (reference sequence). The DNA of the CDR3 is TGCAGCGGAGGACAGCGCTACGAGCAGTACTTC. Protein: CSGGQRYEQYF.

This chain connects TRBV7-9 to TRBJ2-1, with D unclear. Germline V CDR1 and CDR2: SEHNR, FQNEAQ (reference sequence). V lost 2 bases to trimming and J lost 0 bases, with 8 bases between them. The CDR3 length is 15 residues. The CDR3 reads CASSLPLSSYNEQFF. DNA for the CDR3: TGTGCCAGCAGCTTACCCCTAAGCTCCTACAATGAGCAGTTCTTC.